This TCR beta chain was identified during a study of control samples from healthy donors and cancer patients. Libraries were prepared by immunoSEQ multiplex PCR; TCRdb keeps only in-frame clonotypes and omits some of them. The sample has about 230,000 clones, 82% seen once; the top ten hold 13%. The TCR was taken from a woman aged 60-70 years with lung cancer. Material: PBMCs.

The chain's CDR3 is CAISVWSNEQFF. In nucleotides, the CDR3 is TGTGCCATCAGTGTATGGAGCAATGAGCAGTTCTTC. This chain uses TRBV10-3 with TRBJ2-1; no clear D. The CDR3 loop spans 12 amino acids. The germline gives CDR1 ENHRY, CDR2 SYGVKD. The V end lost 4 bases, the J end lost 6 bases, and 7 bases lay between the germline ends.